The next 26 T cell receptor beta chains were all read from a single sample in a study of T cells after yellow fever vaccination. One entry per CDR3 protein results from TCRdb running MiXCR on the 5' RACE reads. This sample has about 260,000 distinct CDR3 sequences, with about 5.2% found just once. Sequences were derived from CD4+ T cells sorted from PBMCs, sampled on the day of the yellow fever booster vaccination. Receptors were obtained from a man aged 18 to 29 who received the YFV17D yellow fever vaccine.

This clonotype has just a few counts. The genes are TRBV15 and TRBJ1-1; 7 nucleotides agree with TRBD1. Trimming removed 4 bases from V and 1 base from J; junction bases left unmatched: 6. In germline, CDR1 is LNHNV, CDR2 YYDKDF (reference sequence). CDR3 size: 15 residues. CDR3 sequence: CATSTRQGQNTEAFF. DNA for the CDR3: TGTGCCACCAGCACCAGACAGGGTCAGAACACTGAAGCTTTCTTT.

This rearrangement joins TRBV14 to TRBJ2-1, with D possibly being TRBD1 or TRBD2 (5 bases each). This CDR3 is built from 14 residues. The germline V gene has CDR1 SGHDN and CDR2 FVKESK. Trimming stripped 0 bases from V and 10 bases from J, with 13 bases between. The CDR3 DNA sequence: TGTGCCAGCAGCCAAGATAGGCGAGGGGTGGAGCAGTTCTTC. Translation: CASSQDRRGVEQFF.

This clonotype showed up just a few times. This CDR3 is CATGQGGETQYF. The CDR3 region has the DNA TGTGCCACGGGACAGGGAGGAGAGACCCAGTACTTC. The V gene is TRBV10-3, the J gene TRBJ2-5, with 9 bases lining up with TRBD1. The V and J ends lost 10 bases and 4 bases, in that order; junction bases with no gene match: 4. This CDR3 is 12 amino acids long. CDR1 is ENHRY, CDR2 SYGVKD, per germline.

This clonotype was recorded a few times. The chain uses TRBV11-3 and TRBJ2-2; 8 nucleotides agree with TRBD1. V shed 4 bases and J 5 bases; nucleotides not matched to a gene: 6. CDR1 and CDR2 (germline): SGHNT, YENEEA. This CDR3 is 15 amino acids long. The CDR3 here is CASSSGQGETGELFF. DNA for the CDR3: TGTGCCAGCAGCTCCGGACAGGGTGAGACCGGGGAGCTGTTTTTT.

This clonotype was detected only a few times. CDR3 nucleotide sequence: TGTGCCAGCAGTTACTCTAGCGGGGGGGCCGAAACCTACAATGAGCAGTTCTTC. This codes for CASSYSSGGAETYNEQFF. This chain uses TRBV6-5 with TRBJ2-1; 11 nucleotides agree with TRBD2. There are 18 residues in the CDR3. Germline CDR1 reads MNHEY; CDR2 reads SVGAGI. After removal of 0 bases from V and 2 bases from J, the junction contained 6 bases not matched to a gene.

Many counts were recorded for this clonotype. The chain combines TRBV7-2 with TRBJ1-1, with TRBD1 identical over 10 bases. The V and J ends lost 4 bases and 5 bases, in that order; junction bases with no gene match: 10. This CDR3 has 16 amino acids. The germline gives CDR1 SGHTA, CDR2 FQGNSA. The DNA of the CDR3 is TGTGCCAGCAGCTCGCAGGGACAGGGGTTGGGAACTGAAGCTTTCTTT. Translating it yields CASSSQGQGLGTEAFF.

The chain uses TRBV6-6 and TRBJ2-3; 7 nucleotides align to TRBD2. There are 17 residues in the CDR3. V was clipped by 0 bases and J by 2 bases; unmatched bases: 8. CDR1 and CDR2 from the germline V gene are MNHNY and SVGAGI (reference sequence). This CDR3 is CASSYSRAAGVTDTQYF. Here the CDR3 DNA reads TGTGCCAGCAGTTACTCGAGGGCGGCGGGGGTCACAGATACGCAGTATTTT.

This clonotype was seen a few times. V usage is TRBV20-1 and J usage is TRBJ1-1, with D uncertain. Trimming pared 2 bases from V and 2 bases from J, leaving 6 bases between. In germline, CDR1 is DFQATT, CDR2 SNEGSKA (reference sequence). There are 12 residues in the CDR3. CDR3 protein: CSARYVNTEAFF. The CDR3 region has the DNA TGCAGTGCTAGATACGTAAACACTGAAGCTTTCTTT.

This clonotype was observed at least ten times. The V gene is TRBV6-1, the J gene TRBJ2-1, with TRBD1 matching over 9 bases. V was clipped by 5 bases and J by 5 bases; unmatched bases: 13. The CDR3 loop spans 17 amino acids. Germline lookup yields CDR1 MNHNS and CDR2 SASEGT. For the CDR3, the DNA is TGTGCCAGCAGTCGGTTACAGGGGGCTGATGAAGACAATGAGCAGTTCTTC. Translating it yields CASSRLQGADEDNEQFF.

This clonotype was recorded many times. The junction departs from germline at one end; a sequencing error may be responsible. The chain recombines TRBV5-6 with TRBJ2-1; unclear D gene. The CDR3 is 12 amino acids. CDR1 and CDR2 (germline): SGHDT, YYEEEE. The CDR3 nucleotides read TGTGCCAGCAGCTTGGTCGTTTCCAAGAGCTTGTTC. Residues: CASSLVVSKSLF.

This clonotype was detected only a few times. In nucleotides, the CDR3 is TGCAGTGCTAGTCTTGGACAGGGAATCTCCTACGAGCAGTACGTC. Amino acid sequence: CSASLGQGISYEQYV. The chain is built from TRBV20-1 and TRBJ2-7; 8 positions match TRBD1. Germline trimming cut 3 bases from V and 0 bases from J; bases unmatched to any gene: 7. CDR3 length equals 15 residues. The germline gives CDR1 DFQATT, CDR2 SNEGSKA (reference sequence).

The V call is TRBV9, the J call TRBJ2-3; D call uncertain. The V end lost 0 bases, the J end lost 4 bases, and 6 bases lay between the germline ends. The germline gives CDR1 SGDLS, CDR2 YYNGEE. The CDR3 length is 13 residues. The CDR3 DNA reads TGTGCCAGCAGCGTAGACCTAGCAGATACGCAGTATTTT. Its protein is CASSVDLADTQYF. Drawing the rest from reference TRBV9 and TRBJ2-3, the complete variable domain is DSGVTQTPKHLITATGQRVTLRCSPRSGDLSVYWYQQSLDQGLQFLIQYYNGEERAKGNILERFSAQQFPDLHSELNLSSLELGDSALYFCASSVDLADTQYFGPGTRLTVL.

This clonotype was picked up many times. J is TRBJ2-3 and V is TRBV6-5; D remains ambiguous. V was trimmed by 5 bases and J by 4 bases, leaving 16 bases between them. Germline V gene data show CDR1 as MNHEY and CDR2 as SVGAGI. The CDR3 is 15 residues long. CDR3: CASSPWTAVADTQYF. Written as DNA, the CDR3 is TGTGCCAGCAGTCCATGGACCGCAGTAGCAGATACGCAGTATTTT.

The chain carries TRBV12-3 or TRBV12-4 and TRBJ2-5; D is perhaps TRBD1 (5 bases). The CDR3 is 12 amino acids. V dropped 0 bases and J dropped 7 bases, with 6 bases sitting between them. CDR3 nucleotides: TGTGCCAGCAGTTTAGCAGGGGTGACCCAGTACTTC. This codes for CASSLAGVTQYF.

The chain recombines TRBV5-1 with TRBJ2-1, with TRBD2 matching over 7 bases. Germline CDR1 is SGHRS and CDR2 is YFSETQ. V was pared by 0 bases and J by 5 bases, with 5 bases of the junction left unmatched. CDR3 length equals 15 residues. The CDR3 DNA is TGCGCCAGCAGCTTGGCGGGGGGATCCAACAATGAGCAGTTCTTC. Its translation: CASSLAGGSNNEQFF.

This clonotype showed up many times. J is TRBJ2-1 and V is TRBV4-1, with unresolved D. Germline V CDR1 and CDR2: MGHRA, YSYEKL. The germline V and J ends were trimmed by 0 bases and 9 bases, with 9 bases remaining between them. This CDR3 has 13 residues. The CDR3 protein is CASSQEPPAEQFF. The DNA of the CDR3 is TGCGCCAGCAGCCAAGAACCTCCCGCTGAGCAGTTCTTC.

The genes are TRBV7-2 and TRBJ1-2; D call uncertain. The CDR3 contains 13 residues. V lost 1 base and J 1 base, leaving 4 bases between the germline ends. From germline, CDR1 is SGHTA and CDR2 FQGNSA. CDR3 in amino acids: CASSLGFNYGYTF. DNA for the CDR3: TGTGCCAGCAGCTTAGGGTTTAACTATGGCTACACCTTC.

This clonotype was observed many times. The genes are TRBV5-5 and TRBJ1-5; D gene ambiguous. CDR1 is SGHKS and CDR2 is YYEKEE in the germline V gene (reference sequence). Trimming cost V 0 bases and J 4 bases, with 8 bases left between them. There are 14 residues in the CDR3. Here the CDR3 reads CASSLAYRNQPQHF. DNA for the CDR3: TGTGCCAGCAGCTTGGCGTACAGAAATCAGCCCCAGCATTTT.

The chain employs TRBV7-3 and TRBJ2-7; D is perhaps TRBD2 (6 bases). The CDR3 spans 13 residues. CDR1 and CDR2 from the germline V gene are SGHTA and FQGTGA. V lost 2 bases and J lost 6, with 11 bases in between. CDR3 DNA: TGTGCCAGCAGCTTAGTTCTGGGGGGCGAGCAGTACTTC. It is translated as CASSLVLGGEQYF. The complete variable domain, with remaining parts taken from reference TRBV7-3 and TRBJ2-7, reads GAGVSQTPSNKVTEKGKYVELRCDPISGHTALYWYRQSLGQGPEFLIYFQGTGAADDSGLPNDRFFAVRPEGSVSTLKIQRTERGDSAVYLCASSLVLGGEQYFGPGTRLTVT.

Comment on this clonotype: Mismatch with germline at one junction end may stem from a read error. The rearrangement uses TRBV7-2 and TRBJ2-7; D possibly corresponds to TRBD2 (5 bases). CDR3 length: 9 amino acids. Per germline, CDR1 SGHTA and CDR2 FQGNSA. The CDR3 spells CASGETANF. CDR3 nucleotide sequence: TGTGCCAGCGGGGAGACCGCGAACTTC.

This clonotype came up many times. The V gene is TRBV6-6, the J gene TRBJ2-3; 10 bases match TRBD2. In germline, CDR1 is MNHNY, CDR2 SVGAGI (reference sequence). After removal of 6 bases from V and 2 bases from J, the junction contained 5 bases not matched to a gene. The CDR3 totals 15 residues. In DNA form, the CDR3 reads TGTGCCAGCAGCCTGGGACTAGCGAACACAGATACGCAGTATTTT. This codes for CASSLGLANTDTQYF.

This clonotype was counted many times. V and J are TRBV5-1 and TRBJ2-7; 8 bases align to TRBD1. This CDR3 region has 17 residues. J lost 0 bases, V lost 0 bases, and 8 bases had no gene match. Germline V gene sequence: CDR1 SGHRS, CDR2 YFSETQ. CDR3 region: CASSLVDGTGISYEQYV. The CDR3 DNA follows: TGCGCCAGCAGCTTGGTGGACGGGACAGGAATCTCCTACGAGCAGTACGTC.

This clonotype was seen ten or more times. Written as DNA, the CDR3 is TGTGCCAGCAGCCAAGTTCGGAAGCAAGAGACCCAGTACTTC. As protein: CASSQVRKQETQYF. The V and J genes are TRBV4-2 and TRBJ2-5, with D unresolved. The CDR3 is made up of 14 amino acids. Germline V gives CDR1 LGHNA, CDR2 YNFKEQ. V dropped 1 base and J dropped 2 bases, with 8 bases sitting between them.

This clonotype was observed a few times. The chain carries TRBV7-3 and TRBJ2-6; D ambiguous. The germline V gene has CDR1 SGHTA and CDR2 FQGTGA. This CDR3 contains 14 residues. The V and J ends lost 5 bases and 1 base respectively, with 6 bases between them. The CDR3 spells CASSRISGANVLTF. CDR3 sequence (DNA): TGTGCCAGCAGCCGGATATCTGGGGCCAACGTCCTGACTTTC. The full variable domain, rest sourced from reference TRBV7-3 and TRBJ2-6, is GAGVSQTPSNKVTEKGKYVELRCDPISGHTALYWYRQSLGQGPEFLIYFQGTGAADDSGLPNDRFFAVRPEGSVSTLKIQRTERGDSAVYLCASSRISGANVLTFGAGSRLTVL.

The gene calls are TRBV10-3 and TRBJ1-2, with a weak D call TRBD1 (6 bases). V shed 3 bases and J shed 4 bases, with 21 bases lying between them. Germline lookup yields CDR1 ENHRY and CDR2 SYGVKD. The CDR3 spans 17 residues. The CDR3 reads CAISEGTGGRIAYGYTF. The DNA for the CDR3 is TGTGCCATCAGTGAAGGGACCGGGGGGCGCATCGCCTATGGCTACACCTTC.

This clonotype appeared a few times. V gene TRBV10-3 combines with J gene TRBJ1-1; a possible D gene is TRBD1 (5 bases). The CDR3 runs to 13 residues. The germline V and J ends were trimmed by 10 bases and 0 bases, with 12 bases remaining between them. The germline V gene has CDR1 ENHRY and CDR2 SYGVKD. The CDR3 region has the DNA TGTGCCACCTCCGGGGGAATGAACACTGAAGCTTTCTTT. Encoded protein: CATSGGMNTEAFF.